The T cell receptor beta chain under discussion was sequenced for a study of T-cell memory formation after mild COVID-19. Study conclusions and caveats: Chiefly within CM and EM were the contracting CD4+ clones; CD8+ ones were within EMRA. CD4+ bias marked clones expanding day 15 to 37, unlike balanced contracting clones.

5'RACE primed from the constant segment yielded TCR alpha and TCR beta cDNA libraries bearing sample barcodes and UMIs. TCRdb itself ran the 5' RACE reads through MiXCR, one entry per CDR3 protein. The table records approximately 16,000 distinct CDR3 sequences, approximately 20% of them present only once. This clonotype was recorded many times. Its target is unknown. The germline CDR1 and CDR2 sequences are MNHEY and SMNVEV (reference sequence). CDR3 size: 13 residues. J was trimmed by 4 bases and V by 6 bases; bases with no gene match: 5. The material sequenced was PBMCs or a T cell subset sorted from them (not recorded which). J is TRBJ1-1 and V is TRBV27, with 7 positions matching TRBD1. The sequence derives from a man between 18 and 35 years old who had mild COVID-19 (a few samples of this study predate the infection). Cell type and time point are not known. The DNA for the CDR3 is TGTGCCAGCAGAAGGACAGGAGGCACTGAAGCTTTCTTT. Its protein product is CASRRTGGTEAFF.